This T cell receptor beta chain was recovered during a study of lymphopenia after photon versus proton radiotherapy. Study results and limitations: Under photons, naive T cells and diversity fell while effector/memory populations rose. After lymphocyte nadir, photon-treated repertoires showed oligoclonal expansion, especially CD8+ Temra. Authors raise, but do not show, better survival with proton therapy.

Remarks on this clone: Its antigen is unidentified.

V shed 6 bases and J 4 bases; nucleotides not matched to a gene: 7. The germline CDR1 and CDR2 sequences are SGHTA and FQGNSA. This CDR3 has 14 amino acids. Produced via immunoSEQ multiplex PCR; TCRdb's table is partial and in-frame only. The sample has 35,000 to 50,000 clones, under 85% seen once; the top ten hold roughly a quarter. Material: peripheral blood, obtained from a patient treated with proton-based radiotherapy. This chain links TRBV7-2 with TRBJ1-2; 8 bases map to TRBD1. The TCR sequence derives from a woman aged 70-85 years with pancreatic cancer. The CDR3 coding sequence is TGTGCCAGCAGTGAAAGGACAGGGAGCTATGGCTACACCTTC. Protein product: CASSERTGSYGYTF.